This T cell receptor beta chain was captured by sequencing in a study of blood T cell repertoires in COVID-19. The wider study: Sources were T cells, B-cell-depleted T cells, or PBMCs; the material itself was cDNA or gDNA.

Using immunoSEQ multiplex PCR, the repertoire was profiled, and TCRdb retains in-frame clones only, with some absent. Of about 110,000 clones in the sample, around 80% were seen once. Germline V lookup: CDR1 MNHEY, CDR2 SVGAGI. The CDR3 spans 15 residues. Trimming shortened V by 3 bases and J by 0 bases, and 9 bases separated the two germline ends. Sequenced: peripheral blood. The receptor was isolated from a man in his sixties or seventies with active or convalescent COVID-19. The chain joins TRBV6-5 to TRBJ2-1, with D unresolved. This CDR3 is CASSYQASSYNEQFF. CDR3 DNA sequence: TGTGCCAGCAGTTATCAGGCGAGCTCCTACAATGAGCAGTTCTTC.